One TCR beta chain is described in this entry. Its antigen specificity is not known. The junction and the germline gene differ at one end; a read error may be behind it. This record comes from a study of cytomegalovirus exposure and HLA in healthy donors (dated by TCRdb to 2016 to 2017). For the study in its entirety: According to an earlier analysis of a few hundred of the donors, some 180 million T cells yielded 117 million unique TCR beta sequences and more than 250 Gb of sequence data. Every discovery cohort repertoire had been produced on one sequencing platform. The study combined high-throughput TCR immunosequencing, statistical association of individual TCRs with disease status, and machine learning to predict cytomegalovirus infection status. Around 320 gigabases of sequencing data and some 85 million unique TCR sequences were included in an early release covering roughly 600 HLA-typed donors. In the later analysis, no new phenotypic data were used to find candidate immune exposures; instead, reliance was placed on TCR beta sequences and their occurrence across donors. Among roughly 400 genotyped donors of the cohort, an average of roughly 230,000 unique TCR beta nucleotide sequences was sequenced per donor, of which 15% to 20% were non-productive. A later analysis re-analyzed previously published TCR beta repertoires from 600 to 850 donors and added high-resolution HLA genotyping to study TCR occurrence patterns. Both class I and class II loci were covered by HLA typing, at four-digit resolution. The study used immunosequencing to profile the T cell repertoires of several hundred subjects and linked those repertoires to cytomegalovirus serostatus. A later genetic analysis took genome-wide SNP genotypes for about three fifths of the 666 donors and used that subset as a discovery cohort. Typing coverage varied by locus: roughly 629-640 donors for A, B, C, DRB1 and DQB1; approximately 500 for DQA1; more than 600 for DPA1; roughly 450 for DPB1. In an earlier analysis of about 590 of the donors, high-throughput TCR beta sequencing was used to judge whether each TCR beta V gene segment behaved as functional or pseudogenic. Of the roughly 400 genotyped donors, 65% to 90% fell in the genetic ancestry cluster associated with self-reported Caucasian donors. Along with the roughly 610-subject first cohort, a separate validation cohort of about 110 different subjects was used. Donor age, sex, ethnicity and CMV serostatus were compiled alongside the repertoire data. Because of strong linkage in the cohort, five DR-DQ haplotypes were treated as single units for association and clustering. The aim of the study was to test whether cataloging public T cell receptors could identify signatures of past pathogen exposure.

The library was generated by the immunoSEQ multiplex PCR assay. A mixture of 60 forward primers for TCR Vbeta segments and 13 reverse primers for TCR Jbeta segments was used in the multiplex PCR. Amplification of the CDR3 region of rearranged TCR beta genes was performed with a multiplex PCR assay on genomic DNA. The amplified TCR beta libraries were sequenced on the Illumina HiSeq System as 87-base-pair reads. Turning to the authors' computational methods: A later analysis tallied around 82 million unique TCR beta chains across the 700 or so repertoires, and some 12 million of those chains were shared by two or more donors. A nearest-neighbor algorithm error-corrected the raw reads and collapsed the reads into unique sequences, merging closely related sequences to remove PCR and sequencing errors. CDR3 sequences were aligned to IMGT reference sequences to assign V, D and J gene segments. For a sequence to be retained, a match of at least six nucleotides was required to both a V gene segment and a J gene segment. A rearrangement counted as productive if the CDR3 had no stop codons and remained in frame with V and J, and every other rearrangement counted as non-productive. Following IMGT convention, CDR3 was defined as the stretch from the second conserved V-encoded cysteine up to the conserved J-encoded phenylalanine. Sequences without an unambiguous match to a single V gene segment were excluded from the earlier analysis of several hundred of the donors. In an earlier analysis of 500 to 750 of the donors, V segments were called functional above 56.7% productive rearrangements and were called segregating when the between-donor standard deviation exceeded 5%. A statistical classification framework was built to diagnose cytomegalovirus status from the catalog of TCR beta chain sequences. V and J gene assignment, in a later analysis, came from comparing TCR nucleotide sequences with IMGT/GENE-DB human TR gene sequences. A later analysis assigned CDR3 sequences and most-parsimonious VDJ recombination scenarios with the TCRdist pipeline. A later analysis defined each TCR beta chain by its CDR3 amino acid sequence plus V-gene family, and excluded reads lacking a unique V-gene family. To address suspected cross-contamination and a sequencing artifact, a later analysis removed 450 to 700 highly shared, low-generation-probability nucleotide sequences. In a later analysis, a clonal expansion index for each public chain was calculated from normalized within-repertoire ranks of inferred template counts. Generation probabilities in a later analysis came from a VDJ recombination model fitted to out-of-frame rearrangements, and those results were checked against IGoR. A later analysis scored TCR-TCR, TCR-HLA and TCR-CMV co-occurrence with hypergeometric tests, applying a repertoire-size bias correction to TCR pairs. In a later analysis, false discovery rates were estimated by permuting HLA or CMV assignments 20 times. In a later analysis, co-occurring TCRs were grouped using DBSCAN, with TCRdist sequence similarity added in when clustering inside HLA-allele-positive subsets. For co-occurrence clustering, repertoires with fewer than 30,000 or more than 120,000 public chains were excluded, along with roughly 5 repertoires with anomalous nucleotide sharing. Here the immuneACCESS table is served through TCRdb, limited to in-frame sequences with V and J called. Missing clones are a known gap in these copies; in checked studies unresolved V genes cover under half, and the rest lacks a known reason. V and J calls and clone size are those listed in that table; D and trimming were worked out from the DNA. This sample holds roughly 74,000 clones; about 78% were observed only once. Together, the top ten hold approximately 1.6% of the sample.

Study-level results and caveats: The sequencing pipeline was judged likely to have produced a cluster of highly shared sequence variants as a technical artifact. Specific HLA alleles were associated with over 15,000 TCR beta sequences at a false discovery rate of 0.05 in a later analysis. Because counts were too low, more than 15 rarely observed V segments, including chromosome 9 orphons, were excluded from the earlier analysis of around 640 of the donors. Most CMV-associated TCR beta chains appeared to be HLA-restricted in a later analysis, and the HLA associations seemed to be driven largely by CMV exposure. In a later analysis, HLA-associated TCR beta chains were found to be more clonally expanded and to have lower generation probabilities than equally common non-associated chains. The classifier was reported to diagnose cytomegalovirus status with high specificity and sensitivity in both the original and validation cohorts. Some IMGT-functional V segments, including TRBV6-2 and TRBV6-3, could not be distinguished by the 87-base-pair reads and were therefore excluded. A total of about 150 TCR beta chains were listed by the study as associated with cytomegalovirus. A further reported finding was that TCR beta sequences accurately predicted the HLA-A and HLA-B alleles for most subjects in the first cohort. Linkage disequilibrium might explain the correlated functional status among segregating V segments, but an unknown experimental factor could not be excluded. In this cohort, only TCR beta chains were sequenced, and detectable features were limited by the absence of alpha or paired-chain data. A later analysis found that TCR association rates varied across HLA loci, with DRB1 alleles showing the most associated TCRs and HLA-C alleles the fewest. A few of the identified cytomegalovirus-associated TCR beta chains were confirmed in vitro to be specific for cytomegalovirus antigens. In an earlier analysis of about 600 of the donors, most TCR beta V segments appeared in productive rearrangements about 87% or about 30% of the time, broadly matching IMGT annotations. CMV serostatus was the only immune exposure information available for the cohort. A later analysis reported that several top co-occurrence clusters appeared linked to parvovirus B19, influenza, CMV and Epstein-Barr virus. Because HLA typing was unavailable for some donors at each locus, only the typed subset was used in association tests. Roughly uniform sequencing depth across donors was assumed in presence/absence analyses, although this assumption may not hold. Compared with the approximately 600-donor mean, donors in an Asian-associated ancestry cluster had fewer N-insertions in productive TCRs, according to a later genetic analysis. According to the authors, the approach could potentially be generalized to other disease states and immunological phenotypes. Most TCR sequences were observed very rarely across donors, whereas some public TCRs were present in many individuals. V-gene and J-gene trimming of TCR beta chains was associated with a missense DCLRE1C variant in a later genetic analysis, and the association was replicated in an independent cohort. Assigning TCR associations to individual alleles was difficult when HLA alleles, especially DR and DQ, strongly co-occurred.

From the cysteine up to the phenylalanine, the CDR3 has a length of 9 residues. Kept here is only the CDR3 DNA, which spans 27 bases and is read in frame from base 1. CDR1 is given as MDHEN and CDR2 as SYDVKM, both from the germline V gene. The cohort comprised around 690 healthy bone marrow donors. All cohort members were sampled while nominally healthy, although unrecorded immune exposures were likely present. The donor tested CMV seronegative and was one of the 352 seronegative cohort members. Every donor gave a peripheral blood sample, and the peripheral blood mononuclear cells from that sample were used for TCR beta sequencing. Genomic DNA was extracted from the blood cell samples with the Qiagen DNeasy Blood Extraction Kit.

The V and J segments used are TRBV28 and TRBJ2-7; a weak D assignment points to TRBD1 (6 bases agree). The clonotype originates from a man in his forties in good health and CMV-seronegative. The sequenced sample consisted of PBMCs. The DNA sequence is as follows: TGTGCCAGCAGCGGACAGTGTCCCTTC. It specifies CASSGQCPF.